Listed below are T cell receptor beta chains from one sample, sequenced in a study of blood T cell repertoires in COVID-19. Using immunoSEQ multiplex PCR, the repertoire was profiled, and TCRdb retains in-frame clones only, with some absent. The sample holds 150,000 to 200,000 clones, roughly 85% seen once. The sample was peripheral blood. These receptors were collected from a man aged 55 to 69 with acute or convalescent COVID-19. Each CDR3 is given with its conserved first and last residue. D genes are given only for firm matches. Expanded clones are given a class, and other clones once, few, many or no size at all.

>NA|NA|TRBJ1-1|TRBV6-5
CASSYSEDFAEAFF
TGTGCCAGCAGTTACTCAGAGGATTTCGCTGAAGCTTTCTTT
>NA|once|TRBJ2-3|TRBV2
CASGEGDGTDTQYF
TGTGCCAGCGGTGAGGGAGACGGGACAGATACGCAGTATTTT
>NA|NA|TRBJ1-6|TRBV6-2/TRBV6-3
CASSYSQGTYNSPLHF
TGTGCCAGCAGTTACTCCCAGGGGACCTATAATTCACCCCTCCACTTT
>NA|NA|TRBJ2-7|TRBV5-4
CASSKTGADYEQYF
TGTGCCAGCAGCAAGACAGGAGCCGACTACGAGCAGTACTTC
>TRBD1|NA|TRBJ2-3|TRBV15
CATSRDVRGLRYF
TGTGCCACCAGCAGAGATGTCAGGGGGCTTCGGTATTTT
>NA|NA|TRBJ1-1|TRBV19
CASSIEVGGSPQLEAFF
TGTGCCAGTAGTATAGAGGTGGGAGGATCTCCCCAACTGGAAGCTTTCTTT
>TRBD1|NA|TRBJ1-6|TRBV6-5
CASSFQDRAGSPLHF
TGTGCCAGCAGTTTCCAGGACAGGGCCGGTTCACCCCTCCACTTT
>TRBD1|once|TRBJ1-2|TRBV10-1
CASSRDRSYGYTF
TGCGCCAGCAGCCGGGACAGGAGCTATGGCTACACCTTC
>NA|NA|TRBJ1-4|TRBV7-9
CASSFMSVNEKLFF
TGTGCCAGCAGCTTCATGTCAGTAAATGAAAAACTGTTTTTT
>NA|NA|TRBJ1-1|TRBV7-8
CASSSSQNTEAFF
TGTGCCAGCAGCTCTAGTCAGAACACTGAAGCTTTCTTT
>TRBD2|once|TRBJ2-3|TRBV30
CAWRDIGLASTDTQYF
TGTGCCTGGAGGGATATTGGACTAGCGAGCACAGATACGCAGTATTTT
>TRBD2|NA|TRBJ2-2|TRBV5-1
CASSWGRVQRWTGELFF
TGCGCCAGCAGCTGGGGGAGGGTACAGCGATGGACCGGGGAGCTGTTTTTT
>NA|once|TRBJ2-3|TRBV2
CASNAGTDTQYF
TGTGCCAGCAACGCGGGCACAGATACGCAGTATTTT
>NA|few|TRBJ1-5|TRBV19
CASSIDHLAQPQHF
TGTGCCAGTAGTATAGATCATTTAGCTCAGCCCCAGCATTTT
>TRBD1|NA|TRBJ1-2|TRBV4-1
CASSQRQGPYGYTF
TGCGCCAGCAGCCAAAGACAGGGCCCCTATGGCTACACCTTC
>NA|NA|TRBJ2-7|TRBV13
CASSLAFERHSYEQYF
TGTGCCAGCAGCTTAGCTTTTGAGCGGCACTCCTACGAGCAGTACTTC
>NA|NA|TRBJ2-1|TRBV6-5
CASSFSQSEQFF
TGTGCCAGCAGCTTCTCGCAGTCAGAGCAGTTCTTC
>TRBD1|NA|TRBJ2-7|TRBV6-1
CASSEDRDREYEQYF
TGTGCCAGCAGTGAAGATAGGGACAGAGAATACGAGCAGTACTTC
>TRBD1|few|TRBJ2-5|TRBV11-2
CASSLVFRSTGGRETQYF
TGTGCCAGCAGCTTAGTCTTTCGGTCCACAGGGGGGAGGGAGACCCAGTACTTC
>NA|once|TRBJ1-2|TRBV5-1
CASSPRGGEGYGYTF
TGCGCCAGCAGCCCTCGAGGCGGGGAAGGCTATGGCTACACCTTC
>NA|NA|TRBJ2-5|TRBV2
CASSELETPGETQYF
TGTGCCAGCAGTGAACTGGAGACCCCGGGGGAGACCCAGTACTTC
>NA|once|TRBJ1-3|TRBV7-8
CASSLAEVSGNTIYF
TGTGCCAGCAGCTTAGCTGAGGTTTCTGGAAACACCATATATTTT
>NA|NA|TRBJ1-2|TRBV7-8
CASSPAWTNDGYTF
TGTGCCAGCAGCCCAGCATGGACAAATGATGGCTACACCTTC
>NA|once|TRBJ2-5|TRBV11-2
CASSPGGGQETQYF
TGTGCCAGCAGCCCCGGGGGTGGCCAAGAGACCCAGTACTTC
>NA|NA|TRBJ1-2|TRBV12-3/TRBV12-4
CASNMDLGGYTF
TGTGCCAGCAACATGGACTTGGGGGGCTACACCTTC
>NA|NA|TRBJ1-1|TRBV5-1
CASSLFGGATEAFF
TGCGCCAGCAGCTTGTTCGGCGGAGCCACTGAAGCTTTCTTT
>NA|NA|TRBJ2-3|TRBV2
CASTPGHGRGTDTQYF
TGTGCCAGCACCCCCGGACACGGGAGAGGCACAGATACGCAGTATTTT
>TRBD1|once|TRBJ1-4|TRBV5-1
CASSSATGDNEKLFF
TGCGCCAGCAGTTCAGCGACAGGGGATAATGAAAAACTGTTTTTT
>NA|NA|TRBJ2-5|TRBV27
CASSVEETQYF
TGTGCCAGCAGTGTCGAAGAGACCCAGTACTTC
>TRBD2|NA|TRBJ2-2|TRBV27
CASSWRLASTGELFF
TGTGCCAGCAGCTGGAGACTAGCTAGCACCGGGGAGCTGTTTTTT
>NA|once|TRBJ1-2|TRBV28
CASSSRGYGYTF
TGTGCCAGCAGCTCCCGGGGGTATGGCTACACCTTC
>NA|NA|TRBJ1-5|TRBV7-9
CASSPPGGQPQHF
TGTGCCAGCAGCCCTCCCGGGGGGCAGCCCCAGCATTTT
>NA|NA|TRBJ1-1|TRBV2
CASRADRWNTEAFF
TGTGCCAGCAGGGCTGACAGGTGGAACACTGAAGCTTTCTTT
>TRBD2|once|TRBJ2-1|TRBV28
CASSLGGVRDGNNEQFF
TGTGCCAGCAGTTTGGGGGGGGTGCGGGACGGGAACAATGAGCAGTTCTTC
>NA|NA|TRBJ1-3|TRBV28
CASKGGGLAGNTIYF
TGTGCCAGCAAAGGTGGAGGGCTGGCGGGAAACACCATATATTTT
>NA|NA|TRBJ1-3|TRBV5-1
CASAGRGGANTIYF
TGCGCCAGTGCGGGCCGCGGAGGGGCAAACACCATATATTTT
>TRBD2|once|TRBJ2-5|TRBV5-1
CASSSVAGGQETQYF
TGCGCCAGCAGCTCGGTAGCGGGAGGGCAAGAGACCCAGTACTTC
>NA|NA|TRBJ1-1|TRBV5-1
CASSLGGSLDRNTEAFF
TGCGCCAGCAGCTTGGGGGGTTCATTGGACAGGAACACTGAAGCTTTCTTT
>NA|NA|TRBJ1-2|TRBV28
CASSFSGVNYGYTF
TGTGCCAGCAGTTTTTCGGGAGTTAACTATGGCTACACCTTC
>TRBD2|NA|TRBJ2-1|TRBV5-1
CASSLGPRAGGLNEQFF
TGCGCCAGCAGCTTGGGACCTAGGGCGGGAGGCTTAAATGAGCAGTTCTTC
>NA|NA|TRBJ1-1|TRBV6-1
CASSWTEMNTEAFF
TGTGCCAGCAGTTGGACAGAGATGAACACTGAAGCTTTCTTT
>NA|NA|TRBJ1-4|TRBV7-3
CASSLLSNEKLFF
TGTGCCAGCAGCCTCCTTTCTAATGAAAAACTGTTTTTT
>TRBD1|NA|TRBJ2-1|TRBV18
CASSPRDRGNYNEQFF
TGTGCCAGCTCACCCCGAGACAGGGGTAACTACAATGAGCAGTTCTTC
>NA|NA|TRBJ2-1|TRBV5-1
CASSPAMGLEQFF
TGCGCCAGCAGCCCCGCGATGGGACTTGAGCAGTTCTTC
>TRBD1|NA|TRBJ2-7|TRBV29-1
CSVSHRDRAYEQYF
TGCAGCGTTTCCCACCGGGACAGGGCCTACGAGCAGTACTTC
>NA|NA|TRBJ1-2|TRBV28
CASNPPGDYGYTF
TGTGCCAGCAACCCGCCGGGAGACTATGGCTACACCTTC
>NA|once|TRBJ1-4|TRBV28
CASINGGATNEKLFF
TGTGCCAGCATTAATGGGGGGGCAACTAATGAAAAACTGTTTTTT
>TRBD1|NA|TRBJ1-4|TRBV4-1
CASSQDSGQGDEKLFF
TGCGCCAGCAGCCAAGATTCGGGACAGGGGGACGAAAAACTGTTTTTT
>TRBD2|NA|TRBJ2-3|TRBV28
CASTGLVADTQYF
TGTGCCAGCACCGGACTAGTGGCAGATACGCAGTATTTT
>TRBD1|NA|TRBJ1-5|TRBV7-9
CASSLGTGSFLSNQPQHF
TGTGCCAGCAGCTTAGGGACAGGGAGCTTCCTAAGCAATCAGCCCCAGCATTTT
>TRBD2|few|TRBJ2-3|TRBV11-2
CASSPGLAGGDTQYF
TGTGCCAGCAGCCCGGGACTAGCGGGAGGGGATACGCAGTATTTT
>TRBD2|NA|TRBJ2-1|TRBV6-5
CASRPLAGAQFF
TGTGCCAGCAGACCACTAGCGGGAGCCCAGTTCTTC
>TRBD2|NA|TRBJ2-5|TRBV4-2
CASSQGLAGVAQYF
TGTGCCAGCAGCCAGGGACTAGCGGGAGTGGCCCAGTACTTC
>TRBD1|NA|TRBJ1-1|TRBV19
CASTPNRGSTEAFF
TGTGCCAGTACCCCGAACAGGGGGAGCACTGAAGCTTTCTTT
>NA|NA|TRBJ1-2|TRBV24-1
CATSEGGAGGYTF
TGTGCCACCTCTGAGGGGGGGGCCGGTGGCTACACCTTC
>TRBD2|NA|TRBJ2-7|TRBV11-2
CASSLRLAGGQVDEQYF
TGTGCCAGCAGCTTAAGACTAGCGGGAGGCCAGGTTGACGAGCAGTACTTC
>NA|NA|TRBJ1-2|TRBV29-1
CSVEDGNRENGYTF
TGCAGCGTTGAAGATGGCAACAGGGAGAATGGCTACACCTTC